This TCR beta chain appears in the sequencing data of a study of blood T cell repertoires in COVID-19. Study-wide context: COVID-19 samples, acute and convalescent, were from the United States, Italy and Spain. Sources were T cells, B-cell-depleted T cells, or PBMCs; the material itself was cDNA or gDNA.

The Seattle patients joined while their infection was active and were tracked longitudinally afterward. CDR3 size: 16 residues. V gave up 6 bases and J gave up 4 bases; unmatched junction bases: 8. CDR1 SNHLY and CDR2 FYNNEI come from the germline V gene. Under the authors' procedure: Estimation of nucleated cell counts relied on the amplification of reference gene primers. Clones were read by immunoSEQ multiplex PCR, and TCRdb kept only the in-frame ones, dropping some. V and J calls and clone size follow that table, whereas D and trimming were derived from the DNA. The sample records roughly 160,000 clones, 85% being singletons.

Sequences were obtained from peripheral blood. The chain uses TRBV2 and TRBJ1-5; TRBD1 agrees at 11 bases. The source is an elderly woman with COVID-19, enrolled during active disease. The CDR3 loop reads CASRGSGQGANQPQHF. The DNA for the CDR3 is TGTGCCAGCAGGGGGTCCGGACAGGGGGCGAATCAGCCCCAGCATTTT.